The TCR beta chain under discussion was sequenced for a study of monozygotic twins with cystic fibrosis (dated by TCRdb to the early 2020s). A note on the overall study: Barcoded libraries were made from roughly 2.7 micrograms of fragmented DNA using roughly 16 PCR cycles. TCR beta repertoires were compared within and between 16 monozygotic twin pairs with cystic fibrosis so that genetic influence on V and J gene usage could be assessed. The cohort comprised ten female and six male twin pairs aged roughly 2.0 to 40 years, median about 9.4 years, mostly children and adolescents. Twins were ranked among 1,000 or so cohort participants for weight-for-height and FEVPerc (FEV1 disease centile) on the day of blood sampling. Data for three of the twin pairs had been reported previously in another context.

Comments on this clone: The antigen it binds to is not known. Base quality data are lacking; no much larger clone is found one base away.

V is shortened by 3 bases, J by 9 bases, and the region joining them spans 11 bases. CDR1 is given as DFQATT and CDR2 as SNEGSKA, both from the germline V gene (reference sequence). CDR3 length: 11 amino acids, cysteine to phenylalanine. Solely the CDR3 DNA is kept, with 33 bases framed from the first base. Here is what the overall study found, with its caveats: Simpson clonality was generally low (median about 0.0095), suggesting a naive-dominated repertoire, with higher clonality in the most severely affected patients. V gene usage was most similar to the co-twin for 13 of 16 pairs, and J usage for 8 of 16 pairs, suggesting genetic constraints. Significantly higher nucleotide-identical clonotype sharing was observed within monozygotic CF twin pairs than between unrelated CF individuals (P = 0.000026, Mann-Whitney). The cohort was small, and the number of shared CDR3s showed no association with age, concordance or disease severity.

The twin pairs came from the European Cystic Fibrosis Twin and Sibling Study Cohort, which recruited patients from over 150 CF clinics across 14 European countries. Zygosity and CFTR genotype were verified in-house, with zygosity tested by multiplex PCR of nine short tandem repeat loci. Each twin gave a peripheral blood sample, and clinical parameters were documented on that same day of blood sampling. Phenol/chloroform extraction was used to isolate genomic DNA from peripheral blood cells, and the DNA was then kept in TE buffer at 4 degrees C. TCR beta CDR3 regions were amplified by multiplex PCR with the immunoSEQ immune profiling system according to the manufacturer's instructions. An Illumina NextSeq system was used for sequencing. The authors processed their data as follows. Sequence data were processed on the immunoSEQ Analyzer platform, and clonality was calculated as the square root of Simpson's index of productive rearrangements. Similarity in V and J usage was measured by Jensen-Shannon distance, and OLGA was used to compute CDR3 generation probabilities. The researchers looked up shared CDR3 sequences in the immuneACCESS database (August 2020) and in VDJdb (December 2020). TCRdb's version of the immuneACCESS table is confined to in-frame rearrangements and falls short of the full clone set. An unresolved V gene accounts for under half of the shortfall where checked; the remainder is of unknown origin. From that table come the V and J calls and clone size; the DNA was used to work out D and trimming. For this sample there are roughly 7,900 clones; 94% appear just once. The top ten clonotypes cover approximately 0.58% of the sample.

Recombination linked TRBV20-1 to TRBJ2-5; no D gene can be assigned with confidence. The clonotype was recovered from a boy under 10 years old with cystic fibrosis. Sequenced: blood. DNA sequence: TGCAGTGCTAGTGCTCGGTTGTCCCAGTACTTC. Its translation reads: CSASARLSQYF.